Below are 2 T cell receptor beta chains sequenced from a single sample in a study of cytomegalovirus exposure and HLA in healthy donors. PCR employed 60 Vbeta and 13 Jbeta primers. Using immunoSEQ multiplex PCR, the repertoire was profiled, and TCRdb retains in-frame clones only, with some absent. The data show 90,000 to 120,000 clones, around 77% seen once. The sample comprised PBMCs. These receptors originate from a male donor in good health and CMV-seronegative.

The sample holds a few counts of this clone. The chain combines TRBV6-5 with TRBJ1-6; D call uncertain. V was cut by 3 bases and J by 6 bases, with 3 bases left in between. This CDR3 has 12 residues. Looked up from germline, CDR1 is MNHEY and CDR2 is SVGAGI. CDR3 DNA sequence: TGTGCCAGCAGTTATCTTAATTCACCCCTCCACTTT. Residues: CASSYLNSPLHF.

The gene calls are TRBV7-8 and TRBJ2-6, with D possibly being TRBD1 (6 bases). Germline assignment: CDR1 SGHVS and CDR2 FQNEAQ. Trimming left V 4 bases short and J 2 bases short, with 15 bases between. The CDR3 covers 17 residues. The CDR3: CASSYPDSLAGANVLTF. CDR3 bases: TGTGCCAGCAGCTACCCGGACAGCTTGGCTGGGGCCAACGTCCTGACTTTC.